The 18 T cell receptor beta chains in this list originate from one sample, sequenced in a study of PD-1 blockade in classical Hodgkin lymphoma. The time point is: cycle 4 day 1 (C4D1), after more than five weeks of nivolumab. Following autologous stem cell transplantation, relapse occurred in every patient, and exposure to brentuximab vedotin varied. Method: immunoSEQ multiplex PCR; TCRdb's copy keeps in-frame clones and lacks some. The sample has some 90,000 clones, 75% to 85% seen once; the top ten hold over 15%. The sequenced sample was peripheral blood mononuclear cells (PBMCs), obtained before the fourth cycle of nivolumab. The receptors originated from a human donor with classical Hodgkin lymphoma.

This chain links TRBV30 with TRBJ2-1; possibly TRBD2 for D (6 bases). The CDR3 covers 13 residues. The ends were cut back, 7 bases at V and 7 bases at J, with 17 bases in the middle. Germline lookup yields CDR1 GTSNPN and CDR2 SVGIG (reference sequence). This CDR3 reads CASSRLDVNEQFF. DNA for the CDR3: TGTGCCTCCTCCCGACTAGATGTGAATGAGCAGTTCTTC.

The J gene is TRBJ1-5, the V gene TRBV6-1; D possibly corresponds to TRBD1 (6 bases). V lost 4 bases and J lost 2, with 12 bases in between. The CDR3 runs to 15 residues. The germline V gene encodes CDR1 MNHNS and CDR2 SASEGT. Written as DNA, the CDR3 is TGTGCCAGCAGTGGGGAGGGGGTAGGCAATCAGCCCCAGCATTTT. Translating it yields CASSGEGVGNQPQHF.

The sample holds one count of this clone. This chain joins TRBV7-2 and TRBJ2-7; D ambiguous. Germline values: CDR1 SGHTA, CDR2 FQGNSA. The CDR3 extends over 11 amino acids. Trimming shortened V by 1 base and J by 3 bases, and 1 base separated the two germline ends. CDR3 nucleotide sequence: TGTGCCAGCAGCTTAGACTACGAGCAGTACTTC. The encoded protein is CASSLDYEQYF.

The gene calls are TRBV6-1 and TRBJ2-1, with 8 bases identical to TRBD1. Germline values: CDR1 MNHNS, CDR2 SASEGT. V lost 2 bases, J lost 6 bases, and 12 bases stayed unmatched. This CDR3 contains 17 residues. CDR3 loop: CASSEPFDRGGFNEQFF. CDR3 bases: TGTGCCAGCAGTGAACCTTTTGACAGGGGAGGATTCAATGAGCAGTTCTTC.

CDR3 region: CASSIIGVGSGANVLTF. The CDR3 coding sequence is TGTGCCAGTAGTATAATTGGGGTGGGCTCTGGGGCCAACGTCCTGACTTTC. The chain carries TRBV19 and TRBJ2-6, with D unclear. Looked up from germline, CDR1 is LNHDA and CDR2 is SQIVND (reference sequence). The CDR3 runs 17 residues. Trimming shortened V by 2 bases and J by 0 bases, and 11 bases separated the two germline ends.

The chain has TRBV2 and TRBJ2-7; 11 bases match TRBD2. This CDR3 region has 14 residues. Looked up from germline, CDR1 is SNHLY and CDR2 is FYNNEI. Germline trimming cut 7 bases from V and 6 bases from J; bases unmatched to any gene: 8. The DNA of the CDR3 is TGTGCCAGCACTAAGGGACTAGCGGTGAGCGAGCAGTACTTC. This gives the protein CASTKGLAVSEQYF. The variable domain in full, with the rest retrieved from reference TRBV2 and TRBJ2-7, is EPEVTQTPSHQVTQMGQEVILRCVPISNHLYFYWYRQILGQKVEFLVSFYNNEISEKSEIFDDQFSVERPDGSNFTLKIRSTKLEDSAMYFCASTKGLAVSEQYFGPGTRLTVT.

The V and J genes are TRBV9 and TRBJ2-7; weak D call: TRBD2 (6 bases). Between the trimmed V and J ends, which lost 0 bases and 1 base, there was a span of 8 bases. CDR3 length: 14 residues. Germline V lookup: CDR1 SGDLS, CDR2 YYNGEE. CDR3 amino acids: CASSVATSSYEQYF. CDR3 nucleotides: TGTGCCAGCAGCGTAGCGACTAGTTCCTACGAGCAGTACTTC.

This clone is a singleton in its sample. This chain uses TRBV19 with TRBJ1-2, with a possible D match to TRBD1 (5 bases). The germline V gene has CDR1 LNHDA and CDR2 SQIVND (reference sequence). The CDR3 has 11 amino acids. V was shortened by 9 bases and J by 5 bases, with 10 bases between the two germline ends. In DNA, the CDR3 is TGTGCCAGCAGACAGCTTTATGGCTACACCTTC. Residues: CASRQLYGYTF.

The chain links TRBV29-1 to TRBJ2-1, with D tentatively TRBD1 or TRBD2 (5 bases each). This CDR3 has 15 amino acids. In germline, CDR1 is SQVTM, CDR2 ANQGSEA. Between the trimmed V and J ends, which lost 0 bases and 6 bases, there was a span of 15 bases. The CDR3 spells CSVEDRGAPVNEQFF. DNA of the CDR3: TGCAGCGTTGAAGATCGAGGGGCGCCAGTCAATGAGCAGTTCTTC.

V gene TRBV4-1 combines with J gene TRBJ1-1, with a tentative D call TRBD1 (6 bases). CDR1 is MGHRA, CDR2 YSYEKL, per germline. Trimming took 4 bases from V and 0 from J, leaving 12 bases between them. The CDR3 loop spans 15 amino acids. This chain's CDR3 is CASSRRTEMNTEAFF. The DNA for the CDR3 is TGCGCCAGCAGCCGTCGGACAGAAATGAACACTGAAGCTTTCTTT.

DNA of the CDR3: TGTGCCAGTACCCCAACAGGGGGACTAGCAGACACAGATACGCAGTATTTT. Translating gives CASTPTGGLADTDTQYF. The rearrangement links TRBV19 to TRBJ2-3; tentatively, D is TRBD2 (9 bases). Deletions cut 7 bases from V and 2 bases from J, with 22 bases between. Germline-derived CDR1 and CDR2 are LNHDA and SQIVND (reference sequence). The CDR3 runs to 17 residues.

The chain combines TRBV7-2 with TRBJ1-4; no definite D call. The CDR3 is made up of 15 amino acids. V lost 0 bases and J lost 5, with 10 bases in between. Germline CDR1 and CDR2: SGHTA and FQGNSA. The CDR3 loop reads CASSLAAGENEKLFF. CDR3 DNA sequence: TGTGCCAGCAGCTTAGCGGCAGGCGAAAATGAAAAACTGTTTTTT.

This sequence joins TRBV5-1 and TRBJ2-3; the D is unclear. Germline assignment: CDR1 SGHRS and CDR2 YFSETQ. CDR3 length equals 16 residues. Deletions cut 0 bases from V and 1 base from J, with 12 bases between. CDR3 nucleotides: TGCGCCAGCAGCTTGGCCTGGCTAGACGGCACAGATACGCAGTATTTT. Encoded protein: CASSLAWLDGTDTQYF. The full variable domain, rest sourced from reference TRBV5-1 and TRBJ2-3, is KAGVTQTPRYLIKTRGQQVTLSCSPISGHRSVSWYQQTPGQGLQFLFEYFSETQRNKGNFPGRFSGRQFSNSRSEMNVSTLELGDSALYLCASSLAWLDGTDTQYFGPGTRLTVL.

The chain combines TRBV5-1 with TRBJ2-7, with TRBD2 identical over 7 bases. The CDR3 is 13 residues long. Germline-derived CDR1 and CDR2 are SGHRS and YFSETQ. V dropped 6 bases and J dropped 4; count of bases not matched to a gene: 7. CDR3 protein: CASKLAYSYEQYF. CDR3 coding DNA: TGCGCCAGCAAACTAGCGTACAGTTACGAGCAGTACTTC.

The rearrangement joins TRBV11-1 to TRBJ2-3; TRBD1 matches 8 bases. There are 15 residues in the CDR3. Trimming cost V 4 bases and J 1 base; bases outside gene matches: 4. Germline CDR1 is SGHAT and CDR2 is FQDESV (reference sequence). CDR3 loop: CASSSQGGGTDTQYF. CDR3 coding DNA: TGTGCCAGCAGCTCACAGGGGGGCGGCACAGATACGCAGTATTTT.

The chain employs TRBV18 and TRBJ2-3, with 11 positions matching TRBD2. Germline trimming cut 3 bases from V and 2 bases from J; bases unmatched to any gene: 7. Germline loops: CDR1 KGHSH, CDR2 LQKENI. This CDR3 spans 17 amino acids. CDR3 loop: CASSPSGLAGFTDTQYF. As DNA, the CDR3 is TGTGCCAGCTCACCTTCTGGACTAGCGGGTTTCACAGATACGCAGTATTTT.

V is TRBV5-6 and J is TRBJ1-2; TRBD1 might be the D (6 bases). Germline CDR1 reads SGHDT; CDR2 reads YYEEEE. Trimming removed 6 bases from V and 4 bases from J, with 13 bases in between. This CDR3 has 13 amino acids. CDR3 sequence (DNA): TGTGCCAGCAAGTTAGGGGGACCCTATGGCTACACCTTC. It encodes CASKLGGPYGYTF.

The chain is built from TRBV7-6 and TRBJ2-7; 11 bases match TRBD2. Trimming at V came to 5 bases and at J to 3 bases, leaving 6 bases not matched to a gene. The germline gives CDR1 SGHVS, CDR2 FNYEAQ. The CDR3 is 15 residues long. The CDR3 region is CASSTTSGGFYEQYF. The CDR3, as DNA: TGTGCCAGCAGCACTACTAGCGGGGGCTTCTACGAGCAGTACTTC.